These 17 T cell receptor beta chains originate from one sample sequenced in a study of early T cells in non-severe SARS-CoV-2 infection. TCRdb reprocessed the 5' RACE reads with MiXCR, giving one entry per CDR3 protein. The sample comprises tens of thousands of distinct CDR3 sequences, around 12% of which are singletons, and roughly 2.5% rests with the top ten. The material was whole blood, obtained at baseline. Receptors were obtained from an adult who was a healthcare worker with PCR-confirmed SARS-CoV-2 infection or an uninfected control (not recorded which).

This chain uses TRBV27 with TRBJ2-3; D remains ambiguous. This CDR3 has 17 residues. Trimming left V 0 bases short and J 0 bases short, with 13 bases between. Per germline, CDR1 MNHEY and CDR2 SMNVEV (reference sequence). CDR3 coding DNA: TGTGCCAGCAGTTTATCAGAGGTTGGCAGAAGCACAGATACGCAGTATTTT. As protein: CASSLSEVGRSTDTQYF.

This clonotype showed up just a few times. V and J are TRBV7-9 and TRBJ1-6; D not resolved. The V gene's germline CDR1 is SEHNR and CDR2 FQNEAQ (reference sequence). The CDR3 is made up of 13 amino acids. Trimming removed 1 base at V and 10 bases at J, with 8 bases between. The chain's CDR3 is CASSLERGSPLHF. In DNA form, the CDR3 reads TGTGCCAGCAGCTTAGAGCGGGGATCACCCCTCCACTTT.

In the case of this clonotype: The junction departs from germline at one end; a sequencing error may be responsible. V gene TRBV14 combines with J gene TRBJ2-3; D might be TRBD1 (6 bases). Looked up from germline, CDR1 is SGHDN and CDR2 is FVKESK. The CDR3 is 14 amino acids. The chain's CDR3 is CASSQAGWTDTQYF. CDR3 nucleotide sequence: TGTGCCAGCAGCCAAGCAGGGTGGACAGATACACAGTATTTT.

The genes are TRBV14 and TRBJ2-5; TRBD2 matches at 7 bases. Germline values: CDR1 SGHDN, CDR2 FVKESK. CDR3 length: 17 residues. The V segment lost 3 bases and the J segment 0 bases; nucleotides outside the gene matches: 10. CDR3 sequence reads: CASSQASGVIYQETQYF. The CDR3 coding sequence is TGTGCCAGCAGCCAGGCGAGCGGGGTGATCTACCAAGAGACCCAGTACTTC.

The chain links TRBV7-8 to TRBJ2-5; 9 positions agree with TRBD1. Germline CDR1 SGHVS, CDR2 FQNEAQ. The CDR3 consists of 15 residues. The ends lost 5 bases at V and 2 bases at J; junction bases unmatched: 6. CDR3 amino acids: CASSLGTGKQETQYF. For the CDR3, the DNA is TGTGCCAGCAGCCTGGGGACAGGGAAACAAGAGACCCAGTACTTC.

The sample holds a few counts of this clonotype. This chain links TRBV9 with TRBJ2-3, with D possibly being TRBD2 (6 bases). This CDR3 comprises 16 residues. CDR1 SGDLS and CDR2 YYNGEE come from the germline V gene. With 2 bases removed from V and 4 bases from J, the gap between germline ends came to 17 bases. The DNA for the CDR3 is TGTGCCAGCAGCGTTGGGGGGACGACTGGGGCAGATACGCAGTATTTT. Protein: CASSVGGTTGADTQYF.

The chain links TRBV4-3 to TRBJ2-7; tentatively, D is TRBD1 (5 bases). Germline values: CDR1 LGHNA, CDR2 YSLEER. This CDR3 has 15 residues. The V end lost 4 bases, the J end lost 3 bases, and 16 bases lay between the germline ends. CDR3: CASSPDQGTRYEQYF. CDR3 sequence (DNA): TGCGCCAGCAGCCCTGACCAGGGTACGCGCTACGAGCAGTACTTC.

This clonotype was seen just once. The CDR3 DNA sequence: TGCAGCGTTGAAGAAGTCCGGACAGGGAGGCACGAGCAGTACTTC. Its protein product is CSVEEVRTGRHEQYF. The V and J genes are TRBV29-1 and TRBJ2-7; 8 bases agree with TRBD1. Trimming took 0 bases from V and 5 from J; bases not matched to a gene: 9. This CDR3 spans 15 amino acids. CDR1 and CDR2 (germline): SQVTM, ANQGSEA.

This clonotype was seen repeatedly, ten times or more. This rearrangement joins TRBV5-1 to TRBJ2-7; the D is unclear. This CDR3 is built from 14 residues. V lost 0 bases and J 2 bases, leaving 9 bases between the germline ends. Germline V gene lookup returns CDR1 SGHRS and CDR2 YFSETQ. The CDR3 here is CASSLAQRPYEQYF. The CDR3 DNA reads TGCGCCAGCAGCTTGGCCCAAAGGCCCTACGAGCAGTACTTC.

This clonotype was counted a few times. The chain joins TRBV7-8 to TRBJ2-3, with TRBD1 identical over 7 bases. The V gene's germline CDR1 is SGHVS and CDR2 FQNEAQ. Losses at the gene ends were 0 bases for V and 7 bases for J; bases not matched to a gene: 10. The CDR3 runs to 16 residues. CDR3 region: CASSLADRADVNTQYF. CDR3 DNA: TGTGCCAGCAGCTTAGCCGACAGGGCGGACGTAAATACGCAGTATTTT. The full variable domain, its missing parts supplied by reference TRBV7-8 and TRBJ2-3, is GAGVSQSPRYKVAKRGQDVALRCDPISGHVSLFWYQQALGQGPEFLTYFQNEAQLDKSGLPSDRFFAERPEGSVSTLKIQRTQQEDSAVYLCASSLADRADVNTQYFGPGTRLTVL.

V usage is TRBV7-9 and J usage is TRBJ2-5; D may be TRBD2 (6 bases). The V gene lost 3 bases and the J gene lost 6 bases, with 14 bases spanning the gap. In germline, CDR1 is SEHNR, CDR2 FQNEAQ (reference sequence). The CDR3 loop spans 14 amino acids. CDR3 region: CASSFGVSGQTQYF. The DNA for the CDR3 is TGTGCCAGCAGCTTTGGTGTTAGCGGACAGACCCAGTACTTC.

This clonotype was seen a handful of times. The chain has TRBV5-1 and TRBJ2-3; 10 bases map to TRBD1. J lost 3 bases, V lost 4 bases, and 5 bases had no gene match. The V gene's germline CDR1 is SGHRS and CDR2 YFSETQ. The CDR3 length is 15 residues. The CDR3 DNA sequence: TGCGCCAGCAGCCCGGACAGGGGGTGGACAGATACGCAGTATTTT. This codes for CASSPDRGWTDTQYF.

This clonotype was observed many times. The chain has TRBV24-1 and TRBJ2-4, with D perhaps matching TRBD1 (6 bases). The V gene lost 4 bases and the J gene lost 7 bases, with 10 bases spanning the gap. Per germline, CDR1 KGHDR and CDR2 SFDVKD. CDR3 length: 13 amino acids. Here the CDR3 reads CATSDADRNIQYF. DNA of the CDR3: TGTGCCACCAGTGACGCCGACAGGAACATTCAGTACTTC.

The J gene is TRBJ2-3, the V gene TRBV7-3; D uncertain. The V end lost 5 bases, the J end lost 4 bases, and 10 bases lay between the germline ends. This CDR3 is built from 13 residues. In germline, CDR1 is SGHTA, CDR2 FQGTGA. The CDR3 DNA follows: TGTGCCAGCAGCGCCCCCTCCTCAGATACGCAGTATTTT. It specifies CASSAPSSDTQYF.

The gene calls are TRBV6-2 or TRBV6-3 and TRBJ1-2; D may be TRBD1 (6 bases). Germline V gene sequence: CDR1 MNHEY, CDR2 SVGEGT. V lost 5 bases and J lost 7, with 11 bases in between. There are 12 residues in the CDR3. CDR3 bases: TGTGCCAGCAGTGGGGGCTCCTTTGGCTACACCTTC. Translated, it gives CASSGGSFGYTF.

The J gene is TRBJ2-7, the V gene TRBV12-3 or TRBV12-4; D might be TRBD1 (5 bases). The CDR3 loop spans 13 amino acids. The V and J ends lost 1 base and 6 bases respectively, with 10 bases between them. CDR3 coding DNA: TGTGCCAGCAGTTTAGACCAGGGTACCGAGCAGTACTTC. It codes for CASSLDQGTEQYF.

This clonotype has a handful of counts. This rearrangement joins TRBV7-2 to TRBJ2-1; unclear D gene. Trimming pared 3 bases from V and 2 bases from J, leaving 11 bases between. The CDR3 consists of 15 residues. The germline gives CDR1 SGHTA, CDR2 FQGNSA. Written as DNA, the CDR3 is TGTGCCAGCAGCTTGGCGAGAACCACCTACAATGAGCAGTTCTTC. This translates into CASSLARTTYNEQFF. The full variable domain, rest sourced from reference TRBV7-2 and TRBJ2-1, is GAGVSQSPSNKVTEKGKDVELRCDPISGHTALYWYRQSLGQGLEFLIYFQGNSAPDKSGLPSDRFSAERTGGSVSTLTIQRTQQEDSAVYLCASSLARTTYNEQFFGPGTRLTVL.